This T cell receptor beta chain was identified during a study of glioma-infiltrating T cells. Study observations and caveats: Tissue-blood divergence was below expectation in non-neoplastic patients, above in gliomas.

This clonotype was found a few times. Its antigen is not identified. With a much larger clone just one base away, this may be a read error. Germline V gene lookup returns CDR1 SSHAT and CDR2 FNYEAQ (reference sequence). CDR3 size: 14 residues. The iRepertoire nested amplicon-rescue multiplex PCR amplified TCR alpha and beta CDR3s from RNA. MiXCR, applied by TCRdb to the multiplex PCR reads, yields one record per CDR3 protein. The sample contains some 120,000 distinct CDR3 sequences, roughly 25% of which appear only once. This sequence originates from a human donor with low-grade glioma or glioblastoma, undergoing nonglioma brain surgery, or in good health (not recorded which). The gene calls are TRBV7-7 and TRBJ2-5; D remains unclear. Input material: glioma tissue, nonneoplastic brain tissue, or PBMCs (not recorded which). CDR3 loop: CASSFAYGQKTQYF. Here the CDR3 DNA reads TGTGCTAGCAGCTTCGCCTACGGCCAAAAGACCCAGTACTTC. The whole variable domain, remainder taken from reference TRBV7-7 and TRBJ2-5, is GAGVSQSPRYKVTKRGQDVTLRCDPISSHATLYWYQQALGQGPEFLTYFNYEAQPDKSGLPSDRFSAERPEGSISTLTIQRTEQRDSAMYRCASSFAYGQKTQYFGPGTRLLVL.